These T cell receptor beta chains were read from a single sample in a study of cytomegalovirus exposure and HLA in healthy donors. Using immunoSEQ multiplex PCR, the repertoire was profiled, and TCRdb retains in-frame clones only, with some absent. The sample shows under 150,000 clones, about 80% of them seen only once. The sample consisted of PBMCs. The receptor source for this set is a woman between 40 and 55 years old in good health and CMV-seropositive. The CDR3 runs from the conserved cysteine through the conserved F or W. Rows may omit the clone size; those that give it use once, few, many or a size class.

length	size	V	J	CDR3
16	.	TRBV5-8	TRBJ2-1	CASSPGWDWSYNEQFF
15	.	TRBV11-2	TRBJ1-1	CASSLRQGSHTEAFF
15	.	TRBV5-1	TRBJ2-3	CASSLSGIITDTQYF
14	.	TRBV7-9	TRBJ1-5	CASSPGDGYQPQHF
13	.	TRBV18	TRBJ2-1	CASSRTSGAEQFF
13	.	TRBV10-3	TRBJ2-1	CAISETSGSQQFF
14	.	TRBV28	TRBJ2-7	CASSLAGVSYEQYF
19	.	TRBV4-2	TRBJ2-5	CASSQEGRVAGGSWETQYF
15	.	TRBV19	TRBJ2-7	CASSRIGASGYEQYF
12	.	TRBV6-5	TRBJ1-1	CASSSLPGEAFF
18	.	TRBV10-3	TRBJ2-2	CAISDVGLAGGHTGELFF
11	few	TRBV5-6	TRBJ2-5	CASSLNDRQYF
16	.	TRBV27	TRBJ2-7	CASSLSWLAASYEQYF
15	once	TRBV29-1	TRBJ1-1	CSALTVDRVNTEAFF
13	.	TRBV27	TRBJ2-3	CASSHAVTDTQYF
15	once	TRBV5-1	TRBJ2-3	CASSSSGAPTDTQYF
14	.	TRBV7-9	TRBJ1-4	CASSPRATNEKLFF
13	few	TRBV6-1	TRBJ1-1	CASTRQGNTEAFF
17	.	TRBV1	TRBJ2-2	CTSSQRSPGTNTGELFF
15	.	TRBV19	TRBJ2-5	CASSSGLTGGETQYF
15	.	TRBV5-1	TRBJ2-2	CASSESGSFTGELFF
14	.	TRBV27	TRBJ1-5	CATQTRGAFEPQHF
15	.	TRBV19	TRBJ1-5	CASSIGDNRNQPQHF
13	.	TRBV7-8	TRBJ2-5	CASSYDREETQYF
13	.	TRBV29-1	TRBJ1-2	CSVRIQVSYGYTF
15	few	TRBV29-1	TRBJ2-7	CSVGGTSGNYYEQYF
16	.	TRBV6-6	TRBJ2-7	CASSYFLAPVPYEQYF
15	.	TRBV5-6	TRBJ1-3	CASSLTQGALNTIYF
13	.	TRBV27	TRBJ2-2	CASSLAATGELFF
15	once	TRBV9	TRBJ2-3	CASSPPGLASDTQYF
14	.	TRBV2	TRBJ2-1	CASTIGSAPSEQFF
18	.	TRBV11-3	TRBJ1-1	CASSLNQGGSLMNTEAFF
17	.	TRBV5-1	TRBJ2-1	CASSYGLAGESYNEQFF
13	.	TRBV27	TRBJ1-1	CASSLLGASTAFF
13	.	TRBV29-1	TRBJ2-5	CSVERTVQETQYF
14	once	TRBV6-5	TRBJ2-5	CASSYSAPGETQYF
15	.	TRBV5-1	TRBJ2-2	CASSATSGSTGELFF
15	few	TRBV5-1	TRBJ2-7	CASSLELGWEVEQYF
13	.	TRBV18	TRBJ2-7	CASSPGGEYEQYF
14	.	TRBV5-6	.	CASSYGQGRYEQYF
15	.	TRBV5-1	TRBJ2-2	CASSWTGGNTGELFF